The 19 T cell receptor beta chains given below trace back to one sample, sequenced in a study of blood T cell repertoires in COVID-19. Libraries were prepared by immunoSEQ multiplex PCR; TCRdb keeps only in-frame clonotypes and omits some of them. The sample carries approximately 94,000 clones, almost 80% recorded once. What was sequenced was peripheral blood. The receptors shown here come from a man between 65 and 80 years old with active or convalescent COVID-19.

V is TRBV28 and J is TRBJ2-2; the D gene is possibly TRBD1 (5 bases). The V end was cut by 2 bases, the J end by 4 bases, with 8 bases between. The CDR3 extends over 14 amino acids. Germline-derived CDR1 and CDR2 are MDHEN and SYDVKM. The CDR3 DNA reads TGTGCCAGCAGTTTAGACAGAGGCACCGGGGAGCTGTTTTTT. Protein sequence: CASSLDRGTGELFF.

The V and J genes are TRBV4-1 and TRBJ1-4, with D possibly being TRBD1 (6 bases). The V end lost 6 bases, the J end lost 3 bases, and 17 bases lay between the germline ends. Germline CDR1 MGHRA, CDR2 YSYEKL. This CDR3 is 16 amino acids long. Here the CDR3 reads CASRSGDVRPNEKLFF. CDR3 DNA: TGCGCCAGCAGGTCAGGGGACGTGCGTCCTAATGAAAAACTGTTTTTT.

The V call is TRBV5-4, the J call TRBJ2-1, with a possible D match to TRBD1 (5 bases). The V end was cut by 0 bases, the J end by 5 bases, with 9 bases between. Germline V gives CDR1 SGHNT, CDR2 YYREEE (reference sequence). This CDR3 comprises 14 residues. The CDR3 bases are TGTGCCAGCAGCTTGGTGGGGCGAAACAATGAGCAGTTCTTC. Amino acid sequence: CASSLVGRNNEQFF.

The gene calls are TRBV5-1 and TRBJ2-1, with TRBD2 matching 11 bases. The ends lost 3 bases at V and 8 bases at J; junction bases unmatched: 19. The CDR3 has 19 amino acids. Germline V lookup: CDR1 SGHRS, CDR2 YFSETQ. In DNA form, the CDR3 reads TGCGCCAGCAGCTCCTCTAGCGGGAGGACCTATTACCCGGCGGATGAGCAGTTCTTC. Residues: CASSSSSGRTYYPADEQFF.

This chain connects TRBV2 to TRBJ2-7; 7 positions agree with TRBD1. Per the germline V gene, CDR1 is SNHLY and CDR2 is FYNNEI. The ends lost 5 bases at V and 6 bases at J; junction bases unmatched: 16. The CDR3 covers 16 residues. CDR3 DNA sequence: TGTGCCAGCAGTTACTTCCGAGACAGGGTACACTCCGAGCAGTACTTC. It yields the protein CASSYFRDRVHSEQYF. The complete variable domain, with remaining parts taken from reference TRBV2 and TRBJ2-7, reads EPEVTQTPSHQVTQMGQEVILRCVPISNHLYFYWYRQILGQKVEFLVSFYNNEISEKSEIFDDQFSVERPDGSNFTLKIRSTKLEDSAMYFCASSYFRDRVHSEQYFGPGTRLTVT.

The rearrangement uses TRBV7-2 and TRBJ1-2; TRBD1 agrees at 7 bases. Looked up from germline, CDR1 is SGHTA and CDR2 is FQGNSA. V shed 4 bases, J shed 4 bases, and the junction held 9 bases outside the gene matches. This CDR3 has 15 amino acids. DNA of the CDR3: TGTGCCAGCAGCTCCACCGGGACAGCCTTCTATGGCTACACCTTC. This sequence encodes CASSSTGTAFYGYTF.

This clone appeared a single time. The V gene is TRBV5-1, the J gene TRBJ1-4; D gene uncertain. The CDR3 runs 14 residues. The germline gives CDR1 SGHRS, CDR2 YFSETQ. Deletions cut 2 bases from V and 4 bases from J, with 9 bases between. The CDR3 loop is CASSFGGNNEKLFF. The CDR3 DNA is TGCGCCAGCAGCTTCGGAGGAAATAATGAAAAACTGTTTTTT.

V is TRBV5-1 and J is TRBJ2-1, with D maybe TRBD1 (6 bases). V lost 3 bases and J 0 bases, leaving 10 bases between the germline ends. The germline CDR1 and CDR2 sequences are SGHRS and YFSETQ. This CDR3 comprises 15 residues. Written as DNA, the CDR3 is TGCGCCAGCAGCTCTCAGGGGAGCTCCTACAATGAGCAGTTCTTC. It yields the protein CASSSQGSSYNEQFF.

The chain carries TRBV7-2 and TRBJ2-3; 9 nucleotides agree with TRBD2. Germline loops: CDR1 SGHTA, CDR2 FQGNSA. V shed 0 bases, J shed 2 bases, and the junction held 9 bases outside the gene matches. The CDR3 runs to 18 residues. The CDR3 DNA is TGTGCCAGCAGCTTAGCGATGGCTAGCGGGGCCTTCACAGATACGCAGTATTTT. The encoded protein is CASSLAMASGAFTDTQYF.

V and J are TRBV21-1 and TRBJ2-5; TRBD2 is the table's D call, not checked against the DNA. TRBV21-1 is a known pseudogene. The CDR3 sequence is 12 residues long. The DNA of the CDR3 is TGTGCCAGACCGGGTAGTCCAGAGACCCAGTACTTC. The encoded protein is CARPGSPETQYF.

This chain connects TRBV2 to TRBJ1-2; 10 bases align to TRBD1. CDR3 length: 13 amino acids. Germline V CDR1 and CDR2: SNHLY, FYNNEI. With 6 bases clipped from V and 13 bases from J, the junction kept 11 bases outside the gene matches. For the CDR3, the DNA is TGTGCCAGCAGGGCCGGGACAGGGGCAGTTCGCACCTTC. The encoded protein is CASRAGTGAVRTF.

At least ten counts were recorded for this clone. The chain has TRBV6-6 and TRBJ2-7, with D uncertain. Trimming shortened V by 5 bases and J by 3 bases, and 11 bases separated the two germline ends. The germline V gene has CDR1 MNHNY and CDR2 SVGAGI (reference sequence). The CDR3 is 13 amino acids. DNA of the CDR3: TGTGCCAGCAGTCCCGACTCCCGCTACGAGCAGTACTTC. This codes for CASSPDSRYEQYF.

The chain has TRBV30 and TRBJ2-6; no clear D gene. The V end lost 0 bases, the J end lost 2 bases, and 5 bases lay between the germline ends. The germline V gene has CDR1 GTSNPN and CDR2 SVGIG (reference sequence). CDR3 length: 14 amino acids. DNA for the CDR3: TGTGCCTGGAGTGTGGCGGCTGGGGCCAACGTCCTGACTTTC. Protein product: CAWSVAAGANVLTF.

This chain links TRBV7-9 with TRBJ2-2; 12 bases match TRBD2. After removal of 5 bases from V and 5 bases from J, the junction contained 12 bases not matched to a gene. Per the germline V gene, CDR1 is SEHNR and CDR2 is FQNEAQ (reference sequence). This CDR3 region has 18 residues. The DNA for the CDR3 is TGTGCCAGCAGCCCCCTATCAACTAGCGGGAGGTTAACCGGGGAGCTGTTTTTT. Its translation: CASSPLSTSGRLTGELFF. Combining the CDR3 with reference TRBV7-9 and TRBJ2-2 gives the whole variable domain DTGVSQNPRHKITKRGQNVTFRCDPISEHNRLYWYRQTLGQGPEFLTYFQNEAQLEKSRLLSDRFSAERPKGSFSTLEIQRTEQGDSAMYLCASSPLSTSGRLTGELFFGEGSRLTVL.

The chain uses TRBV2 and TRBJ2-4; tentatively, D is TRBD1 (6 bases). Per germline, CDR1 SNHLY and CDR2 FYNNEI. CDR3 length: 12 amino acids. Trimming removed 7 bases from V and 7 bases from J, with 11 bases in between. This chain's CDR3 is CASNAQGNIQYF. The CDR3 DNA is TGTGCCAGCAACGCCCAGGGGAACATTCAGTACTTC.

The V call is TRBV18, the J call TRBJ1-5; D not resolved. CDR3 length: 15 amino acids. Germline CDR1 and CDR2: KGHSH and LQKENI. The V gene lost 1 base and the J gene lost 7 bases, with 14 bases spanning the gap. As DNA, the CDR3 is TGTGCCAGCTCACCACAAACAGCCCCTGGCCAGCCCCAGCATTTT. This encodes CASSPQTAPGQPQHF.

This chain joins TRBV5-1 and TRBJ2-5; tentatively, D is TRBD2 (5 bases). Germline values: CDR1 SGHRS, CDR2 YFSETQ. The V end lost 3 bases, the J end lost 4 bases, and 16 bases lay between the germline ends. The CDR3 is 15 amino acids. CDR3 loop: CASSSPGSYGETQYF. The CDR3 DNA reads TGCGCCAGCAGCTCCCCGGGATCTTACGGAGAGACCCAGTACTTC.

This chain connects TRBV28 to TRBJ2-1, with TRBD2 identical over 7 bases. Trimming cost V 5 bases and J 6 bases; bases outside gene matches: 13. The V gene's germline CDR1 is MDHEN and CDR2 SYDVKM. CDR3 length equals 16 residues. CDR3 residues: CASSIFSLGGSNEQFF. The CDR3 DNA sequence: TGTGCCAGCAGTATCTTTTCTCTGGGGGGGAGCAATGAGCAGTTCTTC.

This clone was seen only a few times. The chain couples TRBV5-1 to TRBJ2-3; TRBD2 is a possible D gene (6 bases). CDR1 is SGHRS, CDR2 YFSETQ, per germline. The V end was cut by 4 bases, the J end by 8 bases, with 17 bases between. The length of the CDR3 is 14 residues. The CDR3 region has the DNA TGCGCCAGCAGCCAACCTACGCGGGGACGTACGCAGTATTTT. Its translation: CASSQPTRGRTQYF. The whole variable domain, remainder taken from reference TRBV5-1 and TRBJ2-3, is KAGVTQTPRYLIKTRGQQVTLSCSPISGHRSVSWYQQTPGQGLQFLFEYFSETQRNKGNFPGRFSGRQFSNSRSEMNVSTLELGDSALYLCASSQPTRGRTQYFGPGTRLTVL.